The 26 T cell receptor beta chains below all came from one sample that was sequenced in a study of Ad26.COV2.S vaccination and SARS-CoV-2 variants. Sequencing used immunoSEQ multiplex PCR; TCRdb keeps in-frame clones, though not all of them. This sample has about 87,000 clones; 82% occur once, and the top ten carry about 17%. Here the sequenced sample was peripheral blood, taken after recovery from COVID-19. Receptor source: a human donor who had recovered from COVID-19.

Here the CDR3 DNA reads TGTGCCAGCAGTTCAGGGACTAGCGGGAGCTACGAGCAGTACTTC. Amino acids: CASSSGTSGSYEQYF. The chain couples TRBV27 to TRBJ2-7, with TRBD2 matching over 14 bases. V shed 4 bases, J shed 3 bases, and the junction held 2 bases outside the gene matches. The length of the CDR3 is 15 residues. Germline-derived CDR1 and CDR2 are MNHEY and SMNVEV (reference sequence).

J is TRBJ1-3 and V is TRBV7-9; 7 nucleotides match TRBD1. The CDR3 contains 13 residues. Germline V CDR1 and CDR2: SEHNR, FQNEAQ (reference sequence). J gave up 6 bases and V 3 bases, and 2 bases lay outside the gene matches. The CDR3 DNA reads TGTGCCAGCAGCTTGGGACAGACAAACACCATATATTTT. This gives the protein CASSLGQTNTIYF.

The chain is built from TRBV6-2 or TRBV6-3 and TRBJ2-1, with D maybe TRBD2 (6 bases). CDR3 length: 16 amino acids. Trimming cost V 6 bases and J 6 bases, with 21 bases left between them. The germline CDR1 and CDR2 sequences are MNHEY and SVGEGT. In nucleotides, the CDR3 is TGTGCCAGCAGCTTGGTAGGCGGGGCGGCGCCCAATGAGCAGTTCTTC. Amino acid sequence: CASSLVGGAAPNEQFF.

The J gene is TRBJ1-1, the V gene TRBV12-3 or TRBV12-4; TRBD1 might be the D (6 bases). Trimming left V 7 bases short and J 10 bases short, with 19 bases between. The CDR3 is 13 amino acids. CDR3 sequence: CASTLRGTVRAFF. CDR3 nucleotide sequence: TGTGCCAGCACCTTAAGGGGGACTGTACGAGCTTTCTTT.

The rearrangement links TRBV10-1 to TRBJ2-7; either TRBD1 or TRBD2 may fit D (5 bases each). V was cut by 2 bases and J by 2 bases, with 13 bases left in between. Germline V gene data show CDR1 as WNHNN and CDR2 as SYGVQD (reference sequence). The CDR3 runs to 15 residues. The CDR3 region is CASSERAVGAYEQYF. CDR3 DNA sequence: TGCGCCAGCAGTGAGAGGGCGGTGGGGGCCTACGAGCAGTACTTC.

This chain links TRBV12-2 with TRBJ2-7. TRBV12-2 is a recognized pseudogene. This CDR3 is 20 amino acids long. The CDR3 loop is CASRLGYSADPFLDHYEQYF. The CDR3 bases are TGTGCAAGTCGCTTAGGGTATTCGGCTGACCCCTTTCTCGATCACTACGAGCAGTACTTC.

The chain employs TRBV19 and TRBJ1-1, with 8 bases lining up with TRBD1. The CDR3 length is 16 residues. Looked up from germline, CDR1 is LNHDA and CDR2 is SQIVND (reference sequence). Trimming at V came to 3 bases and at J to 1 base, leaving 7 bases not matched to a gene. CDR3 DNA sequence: TGTGCCAGTAGTATGAGAAGGGGGACAGGGAACACTGAAGCTTTCTTT. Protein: CASSMRRGTGNTEAFF.

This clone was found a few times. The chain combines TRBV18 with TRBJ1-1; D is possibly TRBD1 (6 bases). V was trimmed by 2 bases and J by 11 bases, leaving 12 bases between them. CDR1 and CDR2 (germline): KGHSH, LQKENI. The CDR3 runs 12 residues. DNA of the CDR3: TGTGCCAGCTCACCAGCAGGGGAAGGGGCTTTCTTT. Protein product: CASSPAGEGAFF.

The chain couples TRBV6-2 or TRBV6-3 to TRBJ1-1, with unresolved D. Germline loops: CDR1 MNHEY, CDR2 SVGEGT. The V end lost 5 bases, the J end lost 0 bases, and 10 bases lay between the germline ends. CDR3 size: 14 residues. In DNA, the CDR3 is TGTGCCAGCAGTGAGAAGCCGGTGAACACTGAAGCTTTCTTT. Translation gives CASSEKPVNTEAFF.

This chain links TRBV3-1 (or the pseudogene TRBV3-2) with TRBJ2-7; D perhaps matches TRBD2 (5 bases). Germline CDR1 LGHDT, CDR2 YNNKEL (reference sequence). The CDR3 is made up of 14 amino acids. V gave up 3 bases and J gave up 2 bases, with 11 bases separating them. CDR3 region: CASSHNPGAYEQYF. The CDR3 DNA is TGTGCCAGCAGCCACAACCCCGGGGCCTACGAGCAGTACTTC.

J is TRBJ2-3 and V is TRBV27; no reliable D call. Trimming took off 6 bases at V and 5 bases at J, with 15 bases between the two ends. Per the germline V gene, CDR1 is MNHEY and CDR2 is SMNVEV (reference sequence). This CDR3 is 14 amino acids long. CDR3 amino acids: CASSLVSTGDTQYF. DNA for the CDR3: TGTGCCAGCAGCCTGGTCAGTACGGGAGATACGCAGTATTTT.

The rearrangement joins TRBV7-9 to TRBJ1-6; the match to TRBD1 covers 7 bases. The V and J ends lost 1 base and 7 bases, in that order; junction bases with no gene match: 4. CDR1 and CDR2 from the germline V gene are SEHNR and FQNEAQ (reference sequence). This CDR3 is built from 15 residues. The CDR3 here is CASSLDRGGNSPLHF. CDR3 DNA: TGTGCCAGCAGCTTAGACAGGGGAGGGAATTCACCCCTCCACTTT.

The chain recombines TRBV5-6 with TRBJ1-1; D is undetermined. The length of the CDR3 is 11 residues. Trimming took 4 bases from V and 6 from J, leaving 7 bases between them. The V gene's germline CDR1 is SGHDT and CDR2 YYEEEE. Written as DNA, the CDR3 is TGTGCCAGCAGCCTATACGCTGAAGCTTTCTTT. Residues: CASSLYAEAFF.

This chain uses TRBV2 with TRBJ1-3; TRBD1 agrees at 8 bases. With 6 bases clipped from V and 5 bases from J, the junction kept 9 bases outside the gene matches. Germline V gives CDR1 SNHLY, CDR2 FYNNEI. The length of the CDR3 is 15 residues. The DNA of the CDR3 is TGTGCCAGCAGGCCGACAGGGGACATAAGAAACACCATATATTTT. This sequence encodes CASRPTGDIRNTIYF.

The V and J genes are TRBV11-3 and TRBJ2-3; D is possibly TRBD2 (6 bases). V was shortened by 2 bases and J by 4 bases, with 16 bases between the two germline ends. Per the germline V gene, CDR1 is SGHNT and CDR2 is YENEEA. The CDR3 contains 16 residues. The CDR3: CASSLRGGAVADTQYF. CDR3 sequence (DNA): TGTGCCAGCAGCTTACGGGGCGGGGCAGTCGCAGATACGCAGTATTTT.

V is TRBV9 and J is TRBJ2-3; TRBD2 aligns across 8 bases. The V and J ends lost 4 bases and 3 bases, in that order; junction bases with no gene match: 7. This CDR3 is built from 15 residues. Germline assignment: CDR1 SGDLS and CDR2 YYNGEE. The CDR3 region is CASSTPGGETDTQYF. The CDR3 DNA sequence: TGTGCCAGCAGCACCCCGGGGGGGGAAACAGATACGCAGTATTTT.

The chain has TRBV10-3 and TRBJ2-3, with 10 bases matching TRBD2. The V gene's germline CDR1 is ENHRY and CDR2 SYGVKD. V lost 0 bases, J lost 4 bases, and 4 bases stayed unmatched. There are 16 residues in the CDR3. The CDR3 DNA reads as TGTGCCATCAGTGAGTCAAGCGGGAGGGCATCAGATACGCAGTATTTT. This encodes CAISESSGRASDTQYF.

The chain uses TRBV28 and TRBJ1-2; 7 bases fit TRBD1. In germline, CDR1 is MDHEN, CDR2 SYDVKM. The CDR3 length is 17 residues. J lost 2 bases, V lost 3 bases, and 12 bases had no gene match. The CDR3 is CASSFLVFRGPNYGYTF. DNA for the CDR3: TGTGCCAGCAGTTTCTTAGTGTTTAGGGGGCCAAACTATGGCTACACCTTC.

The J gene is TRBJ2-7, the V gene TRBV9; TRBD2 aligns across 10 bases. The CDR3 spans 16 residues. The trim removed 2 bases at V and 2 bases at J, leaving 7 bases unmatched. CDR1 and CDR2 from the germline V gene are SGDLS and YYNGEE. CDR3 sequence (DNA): TGTGCCAGCAGCGTGGACGCTAGCGGGAGAACCTACGAGCAGTACTTC. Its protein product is CASSVDASGRTYEQYF.

The CDR3, as DNA: TGTGCCAGCAGCTTGTGGACTATGCGCGAGCAGTACTTC. Translated, it gives CASSLWTMREQYF. The V call is TRBV5-4, the J call TRBJ2-7; TRBD2 might be the D (6 bases). V shed 1 base and J shed 6 bases, with 11 bases lying between them. This CDR3 has 13 residues. Looked up from germline, CDR1 is SGHNT and CDR2 is YYREEE (reference sequence).

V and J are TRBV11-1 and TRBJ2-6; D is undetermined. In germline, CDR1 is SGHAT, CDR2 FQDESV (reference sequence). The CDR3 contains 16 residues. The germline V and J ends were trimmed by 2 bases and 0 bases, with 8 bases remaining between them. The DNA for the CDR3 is TGTGCCAGCAGCTTAAGCTTCAGCTCTGGGGCCAACGTCCTGACTTTC. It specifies CASSLSFSSGANVLTF.

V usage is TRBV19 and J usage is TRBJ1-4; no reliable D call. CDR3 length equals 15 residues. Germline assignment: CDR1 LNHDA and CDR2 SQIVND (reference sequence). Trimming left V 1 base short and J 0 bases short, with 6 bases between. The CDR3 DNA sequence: TGTGCCAGTAGTATAGTAGGTGCAACTAATGAAAAACTGTTTTTT. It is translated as CASSIVGATNEKLFF.

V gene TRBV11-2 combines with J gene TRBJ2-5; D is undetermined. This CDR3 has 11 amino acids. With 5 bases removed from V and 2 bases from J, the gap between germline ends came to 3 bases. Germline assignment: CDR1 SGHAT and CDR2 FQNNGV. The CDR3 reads CASSIQETQYF. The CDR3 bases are TGTGCCAGCAGCATACAAGAGACCCAGTACTTC.

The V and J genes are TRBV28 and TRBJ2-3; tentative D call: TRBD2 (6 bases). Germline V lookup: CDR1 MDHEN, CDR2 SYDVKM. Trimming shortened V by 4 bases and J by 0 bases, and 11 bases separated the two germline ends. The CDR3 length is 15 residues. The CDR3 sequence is CASSYSGTSTDTQYF. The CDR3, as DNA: TGTGCCAGCAGTTACTCCGGGACTAGCACAGATACGCAGTATTTT.

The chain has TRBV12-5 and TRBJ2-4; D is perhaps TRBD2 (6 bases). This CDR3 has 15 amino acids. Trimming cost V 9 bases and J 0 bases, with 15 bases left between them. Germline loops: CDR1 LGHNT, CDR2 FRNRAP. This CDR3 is CASTAGPLAKNIQYF. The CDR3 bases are TGTGCTAGCACTGCGGGACCCCTAGCCAAAAACATTCAGTACTTC.

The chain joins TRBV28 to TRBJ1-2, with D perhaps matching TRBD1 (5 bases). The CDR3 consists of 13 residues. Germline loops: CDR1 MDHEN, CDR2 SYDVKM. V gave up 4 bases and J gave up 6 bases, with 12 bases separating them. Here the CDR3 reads CASSWDYIDGYTF. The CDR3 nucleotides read TGTGCCAGCAGTTGGGACTACATCGATGGCTACACCTTC.